A single sample gave rise to the 26 T cell receptor beta chains below, sequenced in a study of blood T cells in healthy people across ages (dated by TCRdb to between 2014 and 2016). Library prep was done by 5' RACE. Sequencing instrument: Illumina HiSeq 2500. The second PCR ran for roughly 6 to 11 cycles and used a J-beta primer mix along with a sample-barcoded 5' primer. In-frame beta chains were kept once TCRdb had trimmed the public reads at Q25 with fastp and called clones with MiXCR. CDR3 protein sequences are deduplicated, and each keeps its most common genes and DNA. The sample table contains about 1.8 million distinct CDR3 sequences; only one count was recorded for around 48% of them. 2% to 2.5% of the sample rests with the top ten. Sequencing was performed on blood. These receptors were taken from a woman in her 40s in good health.

The chain carries TRBV20-1 and TRBJ2-1; D gene ambiguous. CDR3 length equals 11 residues. The V gene's germline CDR1 is DFQATT and CDR2 SNEGSKA (reference sequence). V lost 8 bases, J lost 7 bases, and 12 bases lay in between. The CDR3 region has the DNA TGCAGTACGACAATAGGGAATGAGCAGTTCTTC. It encodes CSTTIGNEQFF.

V is TRBV9 and J is TRBJ2-3; D is unresolved. Trimming pared 1 base from V and 1 base from J, leaving 10 bases between. Germline lookup yields CDR1 SGDLS and CDR2 YYNGEE. The CDR3 contains 15 residues. The CDR3 sequence is CASSVSNTGTDTQYF. CDR3 sequence (DNA): TGTGCCAGCAGCGTAAGCAACACCGGCACAGATACGCAGTATTTT.

The chain carries TRBV27 and TRBJ1-6; D perhaps matches TRBD1 (5 bases). This CDR3 is built from 14 residues. Per the germline V gene, CDR1 is MNHEY and CDR2 is SMNVEV (reference sequence). Trimming stripped 5 bases from V and 10 bases from J, with 15 bases between. CDR3 nucleotides: TGTGCCAGCAGTCAGGCAACAGGAGCCTCACCCCTCCACTTT. It is translated as CASSQATGASPLHF.

The V call is TRBV3-1, the J call TRBJ2-1; D not resolved. V lost 0 bases and J lost 5, with 5 bases in between. The CDR3 loop spans 13 amino acids. Germline V gene lookup returns CDR1 LGHDT and CDR2 YNNKEL (reference sequence). The chain's CDR3 is CASSQDLHNEQFF. CDR3 nucleotides: TGTGCCAGCAGCCAAGATCTCCACAATGAGCAGTTCTTC.

V and J are TRBV29-1 and TRBJ1-2; D is unresolved. Germline V gene data show CDR1 as SQVTM and CDR2 as ANQGSEA. The ends were cut back, 4 bases at V and 6 bases at J, with 9 bases in the middle. CDR3 length: 11 amino acids. The CDR3 nucleotides read TGCAGCGTTGTGGTAAGGGATGGCTACACCTTC. Translation gives CSVVVRDGYTF.

This chain links TRBV7-9 with TRBJ2-5; TRBD2 aligns across 12 bases. CDR3 size: 16 residues. Trimming at V came to 1 base and at J to 2 bases, leaving 2 bases not matched to a gene. The germline V gene has CDR1 SEHNR and CDR2 FQNEAQ (reference sequence). CDR3 bases: TGTGCCAGCAGCTTAGAGACTAGCGGGAGACAAGAGACCCAGTACTTC. This sequence encodes CASSLETSGRQETQYF.

The chain joins TRBV20-1 to TRBJ1-6, with D hard to call. V was shortened by 3 bases and J by 10 bases, with 13 bases between the two germline ends. CDR1 is DFQATT and CDR2 is SNEGSKA in the germline V gene (reference sequence). This CDR3 spans 13 amino acids. The CDR3, as DNA: TGCAGTGCTAGTGGCTCTCTTGGGTCACCCCTCCACTTT. Translation gives CSASGSLGSPLHF.

The chain joins TRBV20-1 to TRBJ2-7; perhaps TRBD1 as D (5 bases). The DNA end is a closer match to TRBJ2-5, so the J assignment may be wrong. This CDR3 contains 16 residues. CDR1 is DFQATT and CDR2 is SNEGSKA in the germline V gene (reference sequence). The CDR3 is CSAYFSHGQGQETQYF. CDR3 DNA sequence: TGCAGTGCGTACTTCAGCCATGGACAAGGCCAAGAGACCCAGTACTTC.

CDR3 protein: CASSQAQGPDEKLFF. The CDR3 DNA reads as TGCGCCAGCAGCCAAGCCCAGGGTCCGGACGAAAAACTGTTTTTT. The chain employs TRBV4-3 and TRBJ1-4; TRBD1 is a possible D gene (5 bases). This CDR3 contains 15 residues. The V end lost 1 base, the J end lost 8 bases, and 14 bases lay between the germline ends. The germline gives CDR1 LGHNA, CDR2 YSLEER.

The chain couples TRBV5-1 to TRBJ2-1; D uncertain. Deletions cut 6 bases from V and 0 bases from J, with 10 bases between. The CDR3 contains 14 residues. Looked up from germline, CDR1 is SGHRS and CDR2 is YFSETQ. In DNA, the CDR3 is TGCGCCAGCAACTTCAATCCCTCCTACAATGAGCAGTTCTTC. Translated, it gives CASNFNPSYNEQFF.

This clonotype was detected only a few times. One end of the junction fails to match germline, which may point to a read error. This rearrangement joins TRBV7-7 to TRBJ2-3; 7 bases are shared with TRBD1. This CDR3 has 15 amino acids. Germline lookup yields CDR1 SSHAT and CDR2 FNYEAQ (reference sequence). CDR3 coding DNA: TGTGCTAGCAGCTTCACAGGGGCCCCCACAGATACGCAGTATTTT. This gives the protein CASSFTGAPTDTQYF.

This chain links TRBV6-5 with TRBJ1-1; TRBD1 aligns across 7 bases. The CDR3 spans 14 residues. Trimming cost V 5 bases and J 3 bases; bases outside gene matches: 6. Germline-derived CDR1 and CDR2 are MNHEY and SVGAGI. The CDR3 DNA sequence: TGTGCCAGCAGTCTCGACAGGGTGGACACTGAAGCTTTCTTT. Amino acids: CASSLDRVDTEAFF.

The genes are TRBV7-9 and TRBJ2-7, with 8 bases identical to TRBD1. There are 14 residues in the CDR3. V was clipped by 3 bases and J by 5 bases; unmatched bases: 6. Per the germline V gene, CDR1 is SEHNR and CDR2 is FQNEAQ (reference sequence). CDR3 sequence (DNA): TGTGCCAGCAGCTTTACGGACAGGGAGAACGAGCAGTACTTC. It is translated as CASSFTDRENEQYF.

A few counts support this clonotype. This chain connects TRBV20-1 to TRBJ2-7; either TRBD1 or TRBD2 may fit D (5 bases each). Gene TRBJ2-5 matches the end of the DNA better, so the J call may be wrong. CDR3 length: 15 residues. Germline values: CDR1 DFQATT, CDR2 SNEGSKA (reference sequence). The chain's CDR3 is CSARDHRDVKETQYF. The CDR3 DNA is TGCAGTGCTAGAGATCATCGGGACGTTAAAGAGACCCAGTACTTC.

The chain recombines TRBV6-2 or TRBV6-3 with TRBJ1-2, with 7 bases matching TRBD1. Germline values: CDR1 MNHEY, CDR2 SVGEGT. V was pared by 6 bases and J by 2 bases, with 12 bases of the junction left unmatched. The CDR3 totals 16 residues. CDR3 sequence: CASSPLGGGRNYGYTF. The CDR3 DNA reads TGTGCCAGCAGCCCTCTGGGAGGGGGCAGAAACTATGGCTACACCTTC.

This clonotype was detected a few times. The rearrangement joins TRBV29-1 to TRBJ2-5; 10 nucleotides align to TRBD2. The CDR3 consists of 15 residues. With V trimmed by 6 bases and J by 1 base, 8 bases remained unmatched. Germline-derived CDR1 and CDR2 are SQVTM and ANQGSEA. CDR3 in amino acids: CSVGGLAEIQETQYF. The CDR3 DNA follows: TGCAGCGTGGGCGGACTAGCGGAGATCCAAGAGACCCAGTACTTC.

The chain carries TRBV4-3 and TRBJ1-6, with 7 bases that match TRBD1. The V gene end was trimmed by 0 bases and the J gene end by 8 bases; junction bases not matched to a gene: 7. CDR1 LGHNA and CDR2 YSLEER come from the germline V gene. The length of the CDR3 is 16 residues. CDR3 protein: CASSQEAGDSHSPLHF. CDR3 in DNA: TGCGCCAGCAGCCAAGAGGCGGGGGACAGTCATTCACCCCTCCACTTT.

The V gene is TRBV21-1, the J gene TRBJ2-1; no check of the table's D call, TRBD2, against the DNA was made. TRBV21-1 is labeled a pseudogene. There are 14 residues in the CDR3. The DNA of the CDR3 is TGTGCCAGCAGCAAAGTGACTAGCGGGGTCTCTCAGTTCTTC. Encoded protein: CASSKVTSGVSQFF.

The rearrangement links TRBV7-9 to TRBJ2-2; TRBD1 aligns across 10 bases. V gave up 6 bases and J gave up 5 bases; unmatched junction bases: 6. The CDR3 loop spans 15 amino acids. CDR1 is SEHNR, CDR2 FQNEAQ, per germline (reference sequence). The CDR3 DNA reads TGTGCCAGCAGGATTGGGACAGGGGCAACCGGGGAGCTGTTTTTT. It translates to CASRIGTGATGELFF. Full variable domain (outside the CDR3, taken from reference TRBV7-9 and TRBJ2-2): DTGVSQNPRHKITKRGQNVTFRCDPISEHNRLYWYRQTLGQGPEFLTYFQNEAQLEKSRLLSDRFSAERPKGSFSTLEIQRTEQGDSAMYLCASRIGTGATGELFFGEGSRLTVL.

In this sample, this clonotype turned up once. For the CDR3, the DNA is TGTGCCAGCAGCACCGGGACAGTCACCCAGTACTTC. Its protein is CASSTGTVTQYF. V usage is TRBV14 and J usage is TRBJ2-7, with 7 bases matching TRBD1. Per the germline V gene, CDR1 is SGHDN and CDR2 is FVKESK. The CDR3 consists of 12 residues. V lost 5 bases and J lost 10; bases outside the gene matches: 8. The full variable domain, completed using reference TRBV14 and TRBJ2-7, is EAGVTQFPSHSVIEKGQTVTLRCDPISGHDNLYWYRRVMGKEIKFLLHFVKESKQDESGMPNNRFLAERTGGTYSTLKVQPAELEDSGVYFCASSTGTVTQYFGPGTRLTVT.

The chain links TRBV25-1 to TRBJ2-1; D perhaps matches TRBD2 (6 bases). The J call may be incorrect, as the DNA end agrees better with TRBJ2-7. This CDR3 spans 16 amino acids. Germline CDR1 is MGHDK and CDR2 is SYGVNS. The CDR3 nucleotides are TGTGCCAGCAGTGGGAGGGCCAGCGGATCCTACAATGAGCAGTACTTC. Amino acids: CASSGRASGSYNEQYF.

This clonotype occurred a few times. The chain couples TRBV19 to TRBJ2-7; D is possibly TRBD1 or TRBD2 (5 bases each). The CDR3 loop spans 18 amino acids. V lost 2 bases, J lost 3 bases, and 23 bases lay in between. The V gene's germline CDR1 is LNHDA and CDR2 SQIVND (reference sequence). CDR3 nucleotides: TGTGCCAGTAGTATACGAGGGCCTTCAGAGTTAGGGGTCTACGAGCAGTACTTC. This translates into CASSIRGPSELGVYEQYF.

On this clonotype: A read error is possible here, since a much larger clone lies one base away. The chain uses TRBV6-2 or TRBV6-3 and TRBJ2-5; perhaps TRBD2 as D (5 bases). The CDR3 contains 13 residues. Germline loops: CDR1 MNHEY, CDR2 SVGEGT. V gave up 7 bases and J gave up 11 bases, with 20 bases separating them. As DNA, the CDR3 is TGTGCCAGCAAACTAGTTGATGGAGACTTTCAGTACTTC. This translates into CASKLVDGDFQYF.

The rearrangement joins TRBV7-2 to TRBJ1-5; no definite D call. This CDR3 spans 14 amino acids. The V gene's germline CDR1 is SGHTA and CDR2 FQGNSA. Trimming left V 5 bases short and J 0 bases short, with 8 bases between. CDR3 loop: CASSPPDSNQPQHF. The CDR3 region has the DNA TGTGCCAGCAGCCCACCAGATAGCAATCAGCCCCAGCATTTT. Looking up the rest from reference TRBV7-2 and TRBJ1-5 gives the full variable domain: GAGVSQSPSNKVTEKGKDVELRCDPISGHTALYWYRQSLGQGLEFLIYFQGNSAPDKSGLPSDRFSAERTGGSVSTLTIQRTQQEDSAVYLCASSPPDSNQPQHFGDGTRLSIL.

This clonotype was observed a few times. The chain carries TRBV7-6 and TRBJ2-5; 12 bases are a match to TRBD2. Germline CDR1 is SGHVS and CDR2 is FNYEAQ. J gave up 1 base and V 3 bases, and 6 bases lay outside the gene matches. The CDR3 runs 17 residues. The CDR3 DNA is TGTGCCAGCAGCTTCGCACTAGCGGGGGGACTCCAAGAGACCCAGTACTTC. Translation gives CASSFALAGGLQETQYF.

This clonotype was seen only a few times. The chain couples TRBV10-3 to TRBJ2-3; D is unresolved. The CDR3 loop spans 13 amino acids. Germline CDR1 is ENHRY and CDR2 is SYGVKD. Trimming took 0 bases from V and 2 from J, leaving 3 bases between them. The chain's CDR3 is CAISESITDTQYF. CDR3 nucleotides: TGTGCCATCAGTGAGTCAATCACAGATACGCAGTATTTT.